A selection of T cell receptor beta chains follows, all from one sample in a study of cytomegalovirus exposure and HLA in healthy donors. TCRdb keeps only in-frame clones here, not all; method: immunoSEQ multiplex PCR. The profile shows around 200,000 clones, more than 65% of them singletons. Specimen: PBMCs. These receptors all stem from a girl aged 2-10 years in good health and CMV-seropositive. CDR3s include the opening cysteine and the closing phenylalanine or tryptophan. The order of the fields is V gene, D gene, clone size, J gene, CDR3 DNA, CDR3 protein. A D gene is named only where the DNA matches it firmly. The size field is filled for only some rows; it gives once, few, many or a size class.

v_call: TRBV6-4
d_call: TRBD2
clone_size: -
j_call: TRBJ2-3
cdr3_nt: TGTGCCAGCAGTGATGCGGGTTGTGGTAGCGGGAGGAGGGGCACAGATACGCAGTATTTT
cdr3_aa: CASSDAGCGSGRRGTDTQYF

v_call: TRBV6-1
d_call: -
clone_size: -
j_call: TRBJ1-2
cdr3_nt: TGTGCCAGCAGTGGTACTCAGACAAACTATGGCTACACCTTC
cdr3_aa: CASSGTQTNYGYTF

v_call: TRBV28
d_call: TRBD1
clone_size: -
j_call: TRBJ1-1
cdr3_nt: TGTGCCAGCAGCAACCTCCGGGACAGGGGGCGCGGAGGGGACACTGAAGCTTTCTTT
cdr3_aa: CASSNLRDRGRGGDTEAFF

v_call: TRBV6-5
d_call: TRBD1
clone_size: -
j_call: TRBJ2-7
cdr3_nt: TGTGCCAGCAGTTCCCTCGACAGGGGGCTTCCCTACGAGCAGTACTTC
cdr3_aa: CASSSLDRGLPYEQYF

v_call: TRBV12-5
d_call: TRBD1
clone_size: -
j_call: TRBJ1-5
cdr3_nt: TGTGCTAGTGGTTTGGCAACCGGGACAGCAGCGCCCCAGCATTTT
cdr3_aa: CASGLATGTAAPQHF

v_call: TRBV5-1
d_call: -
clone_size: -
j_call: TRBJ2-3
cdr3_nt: TGCGCCAGCAGCTTGGATCGGGGAGTGACAGATACGCAGTATTTT
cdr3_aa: CASSLDRGVTDTQYF

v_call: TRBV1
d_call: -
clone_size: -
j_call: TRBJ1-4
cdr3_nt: TGCACCAGCAGCCAAGTTGACACGGCAACTAATGAAAAACTGTTTTTT
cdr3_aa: CTSSQVDTATNEKLFF

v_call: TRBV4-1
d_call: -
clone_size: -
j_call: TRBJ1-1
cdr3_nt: TGCGCCAGCAGCCAAGCAATGGGTCCGGGTAGGAACACTGAAGCTTTCTTT
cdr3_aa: CASSQAMGPGRNTEAFF

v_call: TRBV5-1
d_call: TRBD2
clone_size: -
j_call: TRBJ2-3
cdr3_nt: TGCGCCAGCAGCCCAAGGCGGACTAGCGGGGGGTTTTACACAGATACGCAGTATTTT
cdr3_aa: CASSPRRTSGGFYTDTQYF

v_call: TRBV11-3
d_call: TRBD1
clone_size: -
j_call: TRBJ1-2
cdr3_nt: TGTGCCAGCAGCCCCCGGGACAGGGATTCAGTCTACACCTTC
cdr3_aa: CASSPRDRDSVYTF

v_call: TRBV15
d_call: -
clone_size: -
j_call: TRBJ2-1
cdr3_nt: TGTGCCACCAGCAGATCGACAGGTGCGGCCTACAATGAGCAGTTCTTC
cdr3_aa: CATSRSTGAAYNEQFF

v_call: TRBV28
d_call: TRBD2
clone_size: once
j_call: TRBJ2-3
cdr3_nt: TGTGCCAGCAGCTCTGGACTAGCGGAAGAACGCACAGATACGCAGTATTTT
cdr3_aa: CASSSGLAEERTDTQYF

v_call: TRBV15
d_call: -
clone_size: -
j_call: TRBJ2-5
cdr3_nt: TGTGCCACCAGCGGCCCTCAGTACCAAGAGACCCAGTACTTC
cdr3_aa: CATSGPQYQETQYF

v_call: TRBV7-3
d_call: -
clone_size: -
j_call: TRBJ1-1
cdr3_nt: TGTGCCAGCAGCGCGACAGGTGGCGGACTCACTGAAGCTTTCTTT
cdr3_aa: CASSATGGGLTEAFF

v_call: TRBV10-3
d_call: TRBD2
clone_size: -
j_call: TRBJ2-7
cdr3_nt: TGTGCCATCAGTGAGTCTAGGACTAGCGGGGAGGGCGAGCAGTACTTC
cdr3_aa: CAISESRTSGEGEQYF